Listed below are T cell receptor beta chains from one sample, sequenced in a study of early T cells in non-severe SARS-CoV-2 infection. Via MiXCR, TCRdb re-called the 5' RACE reads, giving one row per CDR3 protein. The repertoire holds 50,000 to 80,000 distinct CDR3 sequences, with roughly 9% as singletons. The source material was whole blood, sampled at baseline. These receptor sequences come from an adult who was a healthcare worker with PCR-confirmed SARS-CoV-2 infection or an uninfected control (not recorded which). CDR3s include the opening cysteine and the closing phenylalanine or tryptophan. D genes are given only for firm matches. Clone size is shown for a subset of rows, as once, few, many or a class of expanded clone.

clone_size j_call v_call d_call cdr3_nt cdr3_aa
few TRBJ1-2 TRBV6-1 . TGTGCCAGCAGTGGGGCCAGAGATAACTATGGCTACACCTTC CASSGARDNYGYTF
many TRBJ1-1 TRBV10-3 TRBD1 TGTGCCTCAAGGGACAGCGTGGACACTGAAGCTTTCTTT CASRDSVDTEAFF
. TRBJ2-5 TRBV28 TRBD1 TGTGCCAGCAGTACGCGACAGGGGTTAGGAGAGACCCAGTACTTC CASSTRQGLGETQYF
many TRBJ1-1 TRBV5-1 . TGCGCCAGCACCTTGAGTTCAGGAGGGCTGGGGACTGAAGCTTTCTTT CASTLSSGGLGTEAFF
. TRBJ1-3 TRBV18 . TGTGCCAGCTCACCGACCAGACAGACTGGAAACACCATATATTTT CASSPTRQTGNTIYF
. TRBJ2-6 TRBV6-1 . TGTGCCAGCAGTGAAGCGCTTAAGGGACTGCTCTCTGGGGCCAACGTCCTGACTTTC CASSEALKGLLSGANVLTF
. TRBJ2-3 TRBV20-1 TRBD2 TGCAGTGCTAGAGAACGGGGGAGGGGTACAGATACGCAGTATTTT CSARERGRGTDTQYF
few TRBJ2-7 TRBV12-2 . TGTGCAAGTCGCTTCTCGTTCCCTGGGTTCGCTAGCGGGAGGCCGGTAAGCCACGAGCAGTACTTC CASRFSFPGFASGRPVSHEQYF
many TRBJ1-2 TRBV6-2/TRBV6-3 TRBD1 TGTGCCAGCAGTTCCCCAGGGACAGGGGGCGACAGCTATGGCTACACCTTC CASSSPGTGGDSYGYTF
few TRBJ1-4 TRBV18 . TGTGCCAGCTCACCAGCAACTAATGAAAAACTGTTTTTT CASSPATNEKLFF
. TRBJ2-7 TRBV19 . TGTGCCAGTAGTACGGGTACCTCCTACGAGCAGTACTTC CASSTGTSYEQYF
many TRBJ2-2 TRBV19 . TGTGCCACCCCGAGAGAGAGCGTGACCGGGGAGCTGTTTTTT CATPRESVTGELFF
. TRBJ1-2 TRBV18 . TGTGCCAGCTCACCACAAGGGGAGGGAGGCTACACCTTC CASSPQGEGGYTF
. TRBJ2-5 TRBV7-3 . TGTGCCAGCAGCTTAATCGGGGGAAATCAGGAGACCCAGTACTTC CASSLIGGNQETQYF
many TRBJ1-2 TRBV20-1 . TGCAGTGTGTCTAAGGGTTACTATGGCTACACCTTC CSVSKGYYGYTF
few TRBJ2-7 TRBV6-2/TRBV6-3 TRBD2 TGTGCCAGCATTCCCGGGACAGCGGGAGGATACGAGCAGTACTTC CASIPGTAGGYEQYF
many TRBJ2-7 TRBV6-1 TRBD2 TGTGCCAGCAGTGAAGCTAGCGGGAGGACCTACGAGCAGTACTTC CASSEASGRTYEQYF
few TRBJ2-7 TRBV27 . TGTGCCAGCAGTCCCCAGACTATCGTTAACGAGCAGTACTTC CASSPQTIVNEQYF
many TRBJ1-1 TRBV20-1 . TGCAGTACCCGGCAGGGGACCACTGAAGCTTTCTTT CSTRQGTTEAFF
many TRBJ2-7 TRBV7-3 . TGTGCCAGCAGCCCCGGGATGGGAGACTCCTACGAGCAGTACTTC CASSPGMGDSYEQYF
few TRBJ2-1 TRBV11-1 TRBD2 TGTGCCAGCAGCCCGGGACTAGTAGCTGAGCAGTTCTTC CASSPGLVAEQFF
many TRBJ2-7 TRBV20-1 . TGCAGTGCTGAGACAGCGTACGAGCAGTACTTC CSAETAYEQYF
many TRBJ2-2 TRBV29-1 . TGCAGCGTTGGTCTGCTAGGCGCCGGGGAGCTGTTTTTT CSVGLLGAGELFF
few TRBJ2-1 TRBV7-7 TRBD2 TGTGCTAGCAGCTTCTTTGCGGGAGGGAGTGAGCAGTTCTTC CASSFFAGGSEQFF
many TRBJ2-7 TRBV2 TRBD2 TGTGCCAGCAGTAAAGCGGGAGGGGTTGGGGAGCAGTACTTC CASSKAGGVGEQYF